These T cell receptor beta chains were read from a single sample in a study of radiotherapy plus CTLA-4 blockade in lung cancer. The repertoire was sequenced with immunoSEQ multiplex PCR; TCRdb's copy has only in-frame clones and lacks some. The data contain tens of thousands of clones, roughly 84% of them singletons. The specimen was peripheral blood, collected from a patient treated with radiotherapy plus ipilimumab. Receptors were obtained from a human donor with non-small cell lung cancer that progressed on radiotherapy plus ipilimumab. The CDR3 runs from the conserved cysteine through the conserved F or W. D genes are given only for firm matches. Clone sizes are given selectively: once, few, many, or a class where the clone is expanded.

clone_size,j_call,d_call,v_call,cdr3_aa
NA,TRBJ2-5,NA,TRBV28,CASTSFWLREETQYF
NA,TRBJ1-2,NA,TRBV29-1,CSVDPGGLYGYTF
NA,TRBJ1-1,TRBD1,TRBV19,CASSPEQGANTEAFF
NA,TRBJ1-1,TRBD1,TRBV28,CASSVRGRTEAFF
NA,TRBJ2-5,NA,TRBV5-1,CASSLARLQETQYF
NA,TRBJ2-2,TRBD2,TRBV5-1,CASSLAEAGGPRAGELFF
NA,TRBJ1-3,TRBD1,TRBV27,CASSRQGVAGNTIYF
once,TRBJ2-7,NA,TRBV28,CATSPPGGVSGEQYF
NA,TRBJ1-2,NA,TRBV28,CASRDRGGYTF
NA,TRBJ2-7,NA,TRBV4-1,CASSQIKDTYEQYF
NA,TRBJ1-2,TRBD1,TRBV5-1,CASSRDRDGGYTF
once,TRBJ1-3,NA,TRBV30,CAWSVPAFHSGNTIYF
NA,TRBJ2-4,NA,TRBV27,CASSLSGALLAKNIQYF
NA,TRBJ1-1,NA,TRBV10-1,CASSRTVLNTEAFF
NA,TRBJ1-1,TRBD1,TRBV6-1,CASSEIWDRNTEAFF
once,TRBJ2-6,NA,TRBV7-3,CASSLEGSSGANVLTF
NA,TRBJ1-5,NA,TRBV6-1,CASSDGGLQPQHF
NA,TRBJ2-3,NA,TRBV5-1,CASSPLAGEDTQYF
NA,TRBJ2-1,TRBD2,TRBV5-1,CASSLYPSGRQQFF
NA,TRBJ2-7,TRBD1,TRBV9,CASSPWTGAHEQYF
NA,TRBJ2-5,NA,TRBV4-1,CASSQARGGETQYF
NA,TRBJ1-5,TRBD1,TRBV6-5,CASSYPPGQGNQPQHF
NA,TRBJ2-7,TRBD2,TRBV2,CASSGTSGWEEQYF
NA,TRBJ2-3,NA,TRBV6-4,CASSASSTDTQYF
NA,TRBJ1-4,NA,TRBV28,CASSHREKLFF
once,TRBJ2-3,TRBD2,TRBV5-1,CASSSGASGRTDTQYF
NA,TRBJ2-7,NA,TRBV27,CASSLSASTAEYF
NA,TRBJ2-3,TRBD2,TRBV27,CASSSRLAERFDTQYF
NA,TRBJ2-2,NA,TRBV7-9,CASSLDWELFF